One TCR beta chain is described in this entry. The clone's antigen remains unknown. No base quality information exists; no much larger clone differs at one position. Libraries were constructed by PCR. TCRdb shows the sequencer as Illumina HiSeq 2500. TCR library preparation used molecular barcoding, with unique molecular identifiers applied to normalize quantification of the TCRbeta repertoire. TCRdb trimmed the raw reads at Q25, called clones with MiXCR and kept productive beta chains. One record per CDR3 amino acid sequence lists the most common genes and DNA. The sample table records hundreds of thousands of distinct CDR3 sequences; about 12% of these occur just once. The ten biggest clones cover approximately 0.8% of the sample. This entry belongs to a study of T-cell reconstitution after alpha-beta-depleted transplantation in children listed by TCRdb under 2016. Study-wide context: Using TCR repertoire profiling, the study followed T-cell immune reconstitution in a quantitative way in children after TCRalphabeta/CD19-depleted allogeneic hematopoietic cell transplantation.

The V and J ends are trimmed by 0 bases and 14 bases, leaving 14 bases between them. According to the germline V gene, CDR1 reads SGHTA and CDR2 reads FQGNSA. From the cysteine up to the phenylalanine, the CDR3 has a length of 13 residues. The DNA shown is the 39-base CDR3, in frame from base 1. General findings and caveats noted by the study authors: Apparently early alphabetaT-cell count recovery about two months after transplant reportedly relied on only several hundred rapidly expanded clones derived from non-depleted graft cells. The frequencies of hyperexpanded clones fell over the following months, and after one year, T-cell counts and TCRbeta diversity were mostly attributed to newly produced T cells. In some patients, the high TCRbeta diversity seen at day 60 was put down to recipient T cells and intrathymic progenitors that had survived conditioning.

The treatment or condition label, as the study defines it: allogeneic hematopoietic cell transplantation with graft depleted of TCRalphabeta T cells and CD19 B cells. The transplant recipients were children given TCRalphabeta/CD19-depleted allogeneic hematopoietic cell grafts. Sequencing used PBMCs, obtained before TCRalphabeta/CD19-depleted stem cell transplant. The receptor's source is a girl aged 2-10 years with congenital amegakaryocytic thrombocytopenia, due to receive a stem cell transplant. The sequence links TRBV7-2 to TRBJ2-1, with a tentative D gene TRBD2 over 6 matching bases. CDR3 region: CASSLAFAGREFF. The nucleotide sequence is TGTGCCAGCAGCTTAGCTTTTGCGGGAAGGGAGTTCTTC. With all but the CDR3 taken from the reference TRBV7-2 and TRBJ2-1 genes, the full variable domain is: GAGVSQSPSNKVTEKGKDVELRCDPISGHTALYWYRQSLGQGLEFLIYFQGNSAPDKSGLPSDRFSAERTGGSVSTLTIQRTQQEDSAVYLCASSLAFAGREFFGPGTRLTVL.